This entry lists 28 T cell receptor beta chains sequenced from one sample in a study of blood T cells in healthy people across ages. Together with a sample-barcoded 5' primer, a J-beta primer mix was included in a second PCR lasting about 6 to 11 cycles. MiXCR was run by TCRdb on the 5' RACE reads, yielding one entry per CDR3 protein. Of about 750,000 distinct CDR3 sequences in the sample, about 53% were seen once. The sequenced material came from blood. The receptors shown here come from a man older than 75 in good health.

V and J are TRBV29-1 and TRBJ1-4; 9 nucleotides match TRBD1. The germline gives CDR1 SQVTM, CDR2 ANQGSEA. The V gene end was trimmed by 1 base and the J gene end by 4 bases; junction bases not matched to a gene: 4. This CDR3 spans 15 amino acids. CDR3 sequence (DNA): TGCAGCGTTGAAGGGGGGACAGGGCGTAATGAAAAACTGTTTTTT. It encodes CSVEGGTGRNEKLFF.

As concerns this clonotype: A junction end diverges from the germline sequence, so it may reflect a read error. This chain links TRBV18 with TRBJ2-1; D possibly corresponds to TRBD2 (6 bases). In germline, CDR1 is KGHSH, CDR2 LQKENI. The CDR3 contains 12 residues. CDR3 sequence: CASAPGREKQFF. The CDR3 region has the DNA TGTGCCAGCGCACCTGGCCGGGAGAAGCAGTTCTTC. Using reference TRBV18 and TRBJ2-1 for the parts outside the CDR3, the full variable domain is NAGVMQNPRHLVRRRGQEARLRCSPMKGHSHVYWYRQLPEEGLKFMVYLQKENIIDESGMPKERFSAEFPKEGPSILRIQQVVRGDSAAYFCASAPGREKQFFGPGTRLTVL.

CDR3 bases: TGCAGTGCCGTTAGCGGGAGGGCCTCGGCCTACAAGCAGTACTTC. Translation: CSAVSGRASAYKQYF. The chain links TRBV20-1 to TRBJ2-5; TRBD2 agrees at 11 bases. The CDR3 runs to 15 residues. Germline-derived CDR1 and CDR2 are DFQATT and SNEGSKA (reference sequence). J was trimmed by 11 bases and V by 6 bases; bases with no gene match: 17.

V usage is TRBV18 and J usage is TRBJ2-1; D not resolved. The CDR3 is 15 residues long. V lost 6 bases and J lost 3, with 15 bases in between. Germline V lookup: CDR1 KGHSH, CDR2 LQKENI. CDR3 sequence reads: CASSPMAADYNEQFF. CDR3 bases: TGTGCCAGCTCGCCTATGGCGGCTGACTACAATGAGCAGTTCTTC.

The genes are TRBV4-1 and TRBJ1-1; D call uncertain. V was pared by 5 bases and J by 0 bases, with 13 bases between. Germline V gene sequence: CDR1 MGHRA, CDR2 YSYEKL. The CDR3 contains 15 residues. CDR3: CASSVIMGVNTEAFF. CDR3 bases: TGCGCCAGCAGCGTAATTATGGGTGTGAACACTGAAGCTTTCTTT.

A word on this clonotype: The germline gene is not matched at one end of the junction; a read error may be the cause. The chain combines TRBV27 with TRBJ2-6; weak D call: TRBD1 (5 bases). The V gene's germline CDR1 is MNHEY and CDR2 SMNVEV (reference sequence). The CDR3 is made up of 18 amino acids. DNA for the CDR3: TGTGCCAGCAGTTTAAGAAATCGGGCCAGCTCTGGGGCCAACGTCCTGATTTTC. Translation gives CASSLRNRASSGANVLIF. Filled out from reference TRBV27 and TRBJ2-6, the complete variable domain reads EAQVTQNPRYLITVTGKKLTVTCSQNMNHEYMSWYRQDPGLGLRQIYYSMNVEVTDKGDVPEGYKVSRKEKRNFPLILESPSPNQTSLYFCASSLRNRASSGANVLIFGAGSRLTVL.

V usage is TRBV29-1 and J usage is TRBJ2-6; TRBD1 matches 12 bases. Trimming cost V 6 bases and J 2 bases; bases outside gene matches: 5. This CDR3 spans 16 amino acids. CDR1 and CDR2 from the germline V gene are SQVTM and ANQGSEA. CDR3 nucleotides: TGCAGCGTGGGACAGGGGGCTACTACTGGGGCCAACGTCCTGACTTTC. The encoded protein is CSVGQGATTGANVLTF.

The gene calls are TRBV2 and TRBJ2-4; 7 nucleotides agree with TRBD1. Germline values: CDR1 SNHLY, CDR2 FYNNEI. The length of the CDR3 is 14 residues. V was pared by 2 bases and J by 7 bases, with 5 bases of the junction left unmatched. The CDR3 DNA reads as TGTGCCAGCAGTGAAACGAGGACAGGCAACATTCAGTACTTC. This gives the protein CASSETRTGNIQYF. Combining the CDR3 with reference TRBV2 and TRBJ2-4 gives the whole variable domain EPEVTQTPSHQVTQMGQEVILRCVPISNHLYFYWYRQILGQKVEFLVSFYNNEISEKSEIFDDQFSVERPDGSNFTLKIRSTKLEDSAMYFCASSETRTGNIQYFGAGTRLSVL.

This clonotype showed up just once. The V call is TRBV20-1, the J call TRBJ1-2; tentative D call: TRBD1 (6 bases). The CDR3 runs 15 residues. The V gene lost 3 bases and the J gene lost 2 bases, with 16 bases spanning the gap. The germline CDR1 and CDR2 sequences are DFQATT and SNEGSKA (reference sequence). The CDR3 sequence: CSASPPQQGNYGYTF. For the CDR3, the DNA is TGCAGTGCTAGCCCGCCTCAACAGGGAAACTATGGCTACACCTTC.

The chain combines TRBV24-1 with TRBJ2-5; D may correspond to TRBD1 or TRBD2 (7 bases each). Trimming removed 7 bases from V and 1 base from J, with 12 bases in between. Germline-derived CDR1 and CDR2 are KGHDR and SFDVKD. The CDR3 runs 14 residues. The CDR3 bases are TGTGCCACCAGGGGGGGGACAGTCCAAGAGACCCAGTACTTC. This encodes CATRGGTVQETQYF.

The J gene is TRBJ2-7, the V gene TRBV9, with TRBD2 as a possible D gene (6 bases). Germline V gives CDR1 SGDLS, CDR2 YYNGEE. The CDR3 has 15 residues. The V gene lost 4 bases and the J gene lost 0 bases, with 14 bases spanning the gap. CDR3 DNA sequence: TGTGCCAGCAGCCCCCGACTAGACCCCTCCTACGAGCAGTACTTC. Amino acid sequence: CASSPRLDPSYEQYF.

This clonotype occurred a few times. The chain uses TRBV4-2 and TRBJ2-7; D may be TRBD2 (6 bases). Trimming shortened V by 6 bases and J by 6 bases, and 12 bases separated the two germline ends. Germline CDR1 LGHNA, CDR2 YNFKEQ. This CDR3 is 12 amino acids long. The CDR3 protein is CASSAGIGEQYF. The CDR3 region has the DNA TGTGCCAGCAGTGCGGGGATCGGCGAGCAGTACTTC.

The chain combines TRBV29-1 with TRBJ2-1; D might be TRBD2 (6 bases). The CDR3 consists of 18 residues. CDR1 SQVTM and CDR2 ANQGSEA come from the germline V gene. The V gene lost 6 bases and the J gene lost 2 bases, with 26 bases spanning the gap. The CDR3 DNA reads TGCAGCGTGGCAGGTGGGGCGGAGAGCGGGCCTACCTACAATGAGCAGTTCTTC. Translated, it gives CSVAGGAESGPTYNEQFF.

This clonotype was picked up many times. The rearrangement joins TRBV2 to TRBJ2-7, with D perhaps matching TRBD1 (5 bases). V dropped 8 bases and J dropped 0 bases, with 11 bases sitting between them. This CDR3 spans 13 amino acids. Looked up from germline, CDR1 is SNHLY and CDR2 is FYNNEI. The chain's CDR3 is CASSRQSSYEQYF. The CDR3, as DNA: TGTGCCAGCTCCCGACAGAGCTCCTACGAGCAGTACTTC.

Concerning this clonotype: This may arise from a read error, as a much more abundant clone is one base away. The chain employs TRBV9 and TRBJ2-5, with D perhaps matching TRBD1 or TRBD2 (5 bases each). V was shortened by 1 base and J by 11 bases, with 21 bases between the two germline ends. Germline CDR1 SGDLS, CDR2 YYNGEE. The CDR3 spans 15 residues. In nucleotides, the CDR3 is TGTGCCAGCAGCGTATCGGGACCTACCATCAATGAGCAGTACTTC. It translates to CASSVSGPTINEQYF. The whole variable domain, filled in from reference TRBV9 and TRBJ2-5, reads DSGVTQTPKHLITATGQRVTLRCSPRSGDLSVYWYQQSLDQGLQFLIQYYNGEERAKGNILERFSAQQFPDLHSELNLSSLELGDSALYFCASSVSGPTINEQYFGPGTRLLVL.

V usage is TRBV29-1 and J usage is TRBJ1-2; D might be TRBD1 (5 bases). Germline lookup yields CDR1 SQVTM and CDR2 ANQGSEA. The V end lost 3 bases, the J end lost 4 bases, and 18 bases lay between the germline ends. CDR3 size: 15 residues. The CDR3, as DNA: TGCAGCGTTGACGGACCCGGGGGGTCTGCCTATGGCTACACCTTC. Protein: CSVDGPGGSAYGYTF.

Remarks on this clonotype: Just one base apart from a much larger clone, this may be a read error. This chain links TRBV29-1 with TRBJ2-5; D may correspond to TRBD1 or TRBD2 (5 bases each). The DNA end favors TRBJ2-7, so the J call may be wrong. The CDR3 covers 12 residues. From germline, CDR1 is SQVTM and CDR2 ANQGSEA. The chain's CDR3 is CGVDEGPGEQYF. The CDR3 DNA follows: TGCGGCGTTGATGAGGGACCGGGCGAGCAGTACTTC.

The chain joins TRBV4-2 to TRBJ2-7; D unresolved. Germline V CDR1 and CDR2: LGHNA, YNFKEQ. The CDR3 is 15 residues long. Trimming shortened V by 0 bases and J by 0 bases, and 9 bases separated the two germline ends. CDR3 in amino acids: CASSQDGQISYEQYF. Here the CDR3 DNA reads TGTGCCAGCAGCCAAGATGGTCAGATCTCCTACGAGCAGTACTTC.

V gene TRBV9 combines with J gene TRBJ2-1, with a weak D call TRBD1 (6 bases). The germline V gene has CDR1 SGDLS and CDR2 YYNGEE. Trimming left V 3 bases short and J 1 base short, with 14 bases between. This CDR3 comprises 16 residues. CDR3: CASSAGVTVSYNEQFF. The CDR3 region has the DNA TGTGCCAGCAGCGCAGGGGTGACAGTATCCTACAATGAGCAGTTCTTC.

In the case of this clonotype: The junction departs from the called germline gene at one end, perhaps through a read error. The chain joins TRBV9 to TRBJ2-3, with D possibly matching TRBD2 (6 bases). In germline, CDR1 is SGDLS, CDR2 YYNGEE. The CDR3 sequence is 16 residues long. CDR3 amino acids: CVSSPFSGTPLDTQYF. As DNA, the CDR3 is TGTGTCAGCAGCCCATTCTCCGGGACTCCGTTGGATACGCAGTATTTT.

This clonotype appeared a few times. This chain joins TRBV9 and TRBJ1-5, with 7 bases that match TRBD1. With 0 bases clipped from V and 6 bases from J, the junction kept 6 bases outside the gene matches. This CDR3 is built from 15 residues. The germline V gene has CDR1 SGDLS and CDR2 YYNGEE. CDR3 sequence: CASSVDEGAVQPQHF. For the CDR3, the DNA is TGTGCCAGCAGCGTAGACGAGGGGGCAGTTCAGCCCCAGCATTTT.

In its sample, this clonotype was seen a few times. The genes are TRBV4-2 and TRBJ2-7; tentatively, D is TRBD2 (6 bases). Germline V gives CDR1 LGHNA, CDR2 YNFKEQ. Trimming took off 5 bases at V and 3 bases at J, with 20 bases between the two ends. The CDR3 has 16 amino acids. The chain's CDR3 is CASSLLPGTFNYEQYF. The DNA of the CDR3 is TGTGCCAGCAGCTTGCTACCTGGGACTTTCAACTACGAGCAGTACTTC.

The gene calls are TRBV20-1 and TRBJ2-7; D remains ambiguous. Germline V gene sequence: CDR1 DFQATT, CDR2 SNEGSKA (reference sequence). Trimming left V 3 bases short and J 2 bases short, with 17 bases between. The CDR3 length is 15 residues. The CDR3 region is CSASRQSLPTYEQYF. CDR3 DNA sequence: TGCAGTGCTAGCCGACAATCCCTACCGACCTACGAGCAGTACTTC.

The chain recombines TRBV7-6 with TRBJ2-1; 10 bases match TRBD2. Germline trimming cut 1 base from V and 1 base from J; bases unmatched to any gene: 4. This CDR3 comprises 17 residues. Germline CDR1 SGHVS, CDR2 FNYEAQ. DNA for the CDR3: TGTGCCAGCAGCTTAGAGATACTAGCGGGATCCTACAATGAGCAGTTCTTC. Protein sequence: CASSLEILAGSYNEQFF.

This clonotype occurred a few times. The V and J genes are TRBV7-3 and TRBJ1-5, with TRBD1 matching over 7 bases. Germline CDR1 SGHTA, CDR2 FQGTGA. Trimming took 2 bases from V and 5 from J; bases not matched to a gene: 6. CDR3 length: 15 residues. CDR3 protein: CASSLDGTAYQPQHF. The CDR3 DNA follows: TGTGCCAGCAGCTTAGACGGGACAGCCTATCAGCCCCAGCATTTT.

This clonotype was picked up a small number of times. The CDR3 coding sequence is TGTGCCAGCAGTTTATCGCAGCGAACAAGCTCCTATAATTCACCCCTCCACTTT. Its translation is CASSLSQRTSSYNSPLHF. The V and J genes are TRBV27 and TRBJ1-6; D is unresolved. CDR1 is MNHEY, CDR2 SMNVEV, per germline (reference sequence). V lost 0 bases, J lost 0 bases, and 12 bases lay in between. The CDR3 consists of 18 residues.

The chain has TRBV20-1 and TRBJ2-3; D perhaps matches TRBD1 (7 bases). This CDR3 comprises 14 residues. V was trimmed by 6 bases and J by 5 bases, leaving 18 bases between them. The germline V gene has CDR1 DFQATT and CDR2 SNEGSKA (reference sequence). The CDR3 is CSALGRGTGDTQYF. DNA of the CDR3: TGCAGTGCCCTAGGCAGGGGGACTGGAGATACGCAGTATTTT.

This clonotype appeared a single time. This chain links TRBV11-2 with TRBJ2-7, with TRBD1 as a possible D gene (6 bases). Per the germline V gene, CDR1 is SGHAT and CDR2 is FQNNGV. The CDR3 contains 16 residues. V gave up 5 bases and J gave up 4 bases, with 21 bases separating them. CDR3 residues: CASSPGVRGREYEQYF. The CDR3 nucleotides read TGTGCCAGCAGCCCCGGGGTCAGGGGCAGGGAGTACGAGCAGTACTTC.